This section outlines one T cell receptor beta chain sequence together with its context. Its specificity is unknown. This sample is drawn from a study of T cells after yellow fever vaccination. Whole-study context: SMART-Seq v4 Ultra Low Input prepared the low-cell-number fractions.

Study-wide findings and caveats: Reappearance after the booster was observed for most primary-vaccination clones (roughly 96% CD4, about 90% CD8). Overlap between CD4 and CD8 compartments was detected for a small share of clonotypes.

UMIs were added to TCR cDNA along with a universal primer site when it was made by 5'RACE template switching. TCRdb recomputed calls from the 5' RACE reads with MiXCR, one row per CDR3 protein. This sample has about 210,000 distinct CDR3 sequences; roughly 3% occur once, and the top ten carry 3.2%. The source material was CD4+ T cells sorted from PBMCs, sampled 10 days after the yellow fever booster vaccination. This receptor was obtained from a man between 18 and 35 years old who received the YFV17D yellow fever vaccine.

The DNA of the CDR3 is TGTGCCTGGAGGATAGGAGAATCGGCGAACACTGAAGCTTTCTTT. Translation gives CAWRIGESANTEAFF. The chain is built from TRBV30 and TRBJ1-1; D gene unclear. This CDR3 region has 15 residues. Germline loops: CDR1 GTSNPN, CDR2 SVGIG (reference sequence). Trimming removed 3 bases at V and 1 base at J, with 15 bases between.